This T cell receptor beta chain came from a study of shared T cell receptors in the human thymus. The V gene lost 6 bases and the J gene lost 6 bases, with 20 bases spanning the gap. CDR3 size: 15 residues. Looked up from germline, CDR1 is MNHEY and CDR2 is SVGAGI. A single count supports this clone. TCRdb keeps only in-frame clones here, not all; method: immunoSEQ multiplex PCR. The table records some 640,000 clones, around 87% of them present only once. These data are also associated with another study on human thymus T cells. That report notes: Each of the donors was a healthy Finnish infant who was undergoing open corrective cardiac surgery for congenital heart defects. Resections obtained during corrective heart surgery supplied the thymus tissue. Related work found strong thymic repertoire overlap between unrelated individuals.

The sample taken for sequencing was thymocytes. This chain uses TRBV6-5 with TRBJ1-1; D perhaps matches TRBD1 (5 bases). The TCR comes from a boy in the first two years of life with a congenital heart defect. CDR3: CASRHRFNPSAEAFF. CDR3 sequence (DNA): TGTGCCAGCAGACACAGGTTTAACCCTAGCGCTGAAGCTTTCTTT.